This note documents a single TCR beta chain sequence. The antigen remains undetermined. CDR1 is SNHLY and CDR2 is FYNNEI in the germline V gene. This CDR3 has 15 residues. Deep was the level at which the assay was run. Libraries were prepared by immunoSEQ multiplex PCR; TCRdb keeps only in-frame clonotypes and omits some of them. The sample has roughly 1 million clones, about 80% seen once. The data are from a study of shared clonotypes between healthy human individuals. Findings and limits, study-wide: Estimated richness was generally greater in naive than memory subsets. Specimens sampled were limited to blood, with tissue repertoires likely differing. The sharing of approximately 4.6% of naive CD4 clonotypes was seen across a handful of donors.

The sequencing input was memory CD4+ T cells sorted from blood. As to subset: CD45RA-negative fraction. This receptor was identified in a man between 18 and 29 years old in good health. The genes are TRBV2 and TRBJ2-5, with TRBD2 matching over 8 bases. Matching the DNA end better, TRBJ2-7 makes the J call doubtful. This chain's CDR3 is CASSSVAGQTYEQYF. CDR3 nucleotides: TGTGCCAGCAGTTCGGTAGCGGGACAAACCTACGAGCAGTACTTC.